Detailed here is one TCR beta chain. Its antigen is unknown. Through 5' RACE with UMI labels, the TRB cDNA libraries were prepared. TCRdb re-called the 5' RACE reads; one entry per CDR3 protein, DNA not given. The sample has fewer than 95,000 distinct CDR3 sequences, and its top ten clones hold 1.7%. The sample is drawn from a study of CXCR3-negative and CXCR3-positive naive CD8 T cells. Study-wide points: Similarly elevated diversity marked both naive subsets, with memory CD8+ cells showing far lower diversity. Naive cells used TRBV-TRBJ genes in much the same way whether CXCR3-negative or CXCR3-positive; memory cells did not. Expression of CXCR3 was partially reduced after cryopreservation, and fresh PBMCs were used in most assays.

The CDR3 spans 14 residues. The V gene's germline CDR1 is SQVTM and CDR2 ANQGSEA. The V gene is TRBV29-1, the J gene TRBJ2-7; the D call from TCRdb, TRBD2, cannot be confirmed without DNA. Sequencing was done on a sample of naive CXCR3- CD8+ T cells from blood. Subset defined: CD45RO-CCR7+CD27+CD95- naive CD8+ T cells lacking CXCR3 (TNR3-). The receptor was isolated from a human donor in good health. Some clones in this sample may be carry-over from other donors' samples. CDR3 region: CSVEGSGRAYEQYF.